This T cell receptor beta chain is from a study of blood T cell repertoires in COVID-19. Study as a whole: In each case, the material was cDNA or gDNA derived from T cells, B-cell-depleted T cells, or PBMCs.

Germline loops: CDR1 LNHDA, CDR2 SQIVND (reference sequence). This CDR3 is built from 14 residues. Trimming took off 2 bases at V and 0 bases at J, with 2 bases between the two ends. Those enrolled in Seattle joined during active infection and were followed longitudinally afterward. Measured with immunoSEQ multiplex PCR; TCRdb has only the in-frame clones, and not every one. The sample includes 95,000 to 150,000 clones, 85% to 90% of them seen just once. This clonotype was sampled from an older woman with COVID-19, enrolled during active disease. Sequencing used peripheral blood. This chain uses TRBV19 with TRBJ2-6; no clear D gene. CDR3 sequence reads: CASSIYSGANVLTF. For the CDR3, the DNA is TGTGCCAGTAGTATATACTCTGGGGCCAACGTCCTGACTTTC.